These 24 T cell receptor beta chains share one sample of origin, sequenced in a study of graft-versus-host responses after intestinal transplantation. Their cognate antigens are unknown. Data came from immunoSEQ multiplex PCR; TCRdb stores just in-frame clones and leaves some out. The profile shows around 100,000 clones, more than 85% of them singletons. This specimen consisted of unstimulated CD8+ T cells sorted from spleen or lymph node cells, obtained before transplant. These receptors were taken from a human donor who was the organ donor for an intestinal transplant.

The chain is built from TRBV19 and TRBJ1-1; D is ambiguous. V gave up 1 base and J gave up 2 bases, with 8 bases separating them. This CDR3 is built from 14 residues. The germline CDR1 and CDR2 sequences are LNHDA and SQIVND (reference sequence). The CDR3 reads CASSIGGDNTEAFF. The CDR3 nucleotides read TGTGCCAGTAGTATAGGTGGGGATAACACTGAAGCTTTCTTT.

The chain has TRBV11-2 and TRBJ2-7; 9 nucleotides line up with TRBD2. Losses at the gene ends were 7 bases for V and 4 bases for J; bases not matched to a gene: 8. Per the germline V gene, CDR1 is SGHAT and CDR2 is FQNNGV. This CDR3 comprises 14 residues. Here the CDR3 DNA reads TGTGCCAGCATCGGGACTAGCCTCCCTTACGAGCAGTACTTC. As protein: CASIGTSLPYEQYF.

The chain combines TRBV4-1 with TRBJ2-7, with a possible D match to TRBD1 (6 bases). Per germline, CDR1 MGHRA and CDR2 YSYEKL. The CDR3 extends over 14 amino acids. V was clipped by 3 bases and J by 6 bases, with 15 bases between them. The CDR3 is CASSQITGIREQYF. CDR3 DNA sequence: TGCGCCAGCAGCCAGATTACAGGGATTCGCGAGCAGTACTTC.

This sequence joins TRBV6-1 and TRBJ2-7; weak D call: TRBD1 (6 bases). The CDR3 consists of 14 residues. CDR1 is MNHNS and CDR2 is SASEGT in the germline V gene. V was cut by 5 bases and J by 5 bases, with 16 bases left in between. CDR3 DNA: TGTGCCAGCAGTAAGGTGGGGGCCGCGGACGAGCAGTACTTC. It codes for CASSKVGAADEQYF.

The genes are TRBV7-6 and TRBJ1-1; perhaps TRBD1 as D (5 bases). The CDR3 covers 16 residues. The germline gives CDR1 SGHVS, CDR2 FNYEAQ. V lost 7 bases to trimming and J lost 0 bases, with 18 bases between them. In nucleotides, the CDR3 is TGTGCCAGCACCCAAACGGAGGGACGGATGAACACTGAAGCTTTCTTT. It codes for CASTQTEGRMNTEAFF.

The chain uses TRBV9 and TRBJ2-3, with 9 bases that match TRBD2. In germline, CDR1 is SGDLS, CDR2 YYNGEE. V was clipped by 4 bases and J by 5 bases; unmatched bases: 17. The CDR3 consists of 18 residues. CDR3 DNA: TGTGCCAGCAGCTCCTCCCCCAGGGCGGGAGGGCCGGGAGATACGCAGTATTTT. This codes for CASSSSPRAGGPGDTQYF.

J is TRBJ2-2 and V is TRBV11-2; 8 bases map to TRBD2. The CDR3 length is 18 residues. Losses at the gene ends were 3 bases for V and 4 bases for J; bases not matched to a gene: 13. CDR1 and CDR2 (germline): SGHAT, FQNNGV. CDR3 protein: CASSFGPPGTRFTGELFF. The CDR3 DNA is TGTGCCAGCAGCTTTGGGCCTCCCGGGACTAGGTTCACCGGGGAGCTGTTTTTT.

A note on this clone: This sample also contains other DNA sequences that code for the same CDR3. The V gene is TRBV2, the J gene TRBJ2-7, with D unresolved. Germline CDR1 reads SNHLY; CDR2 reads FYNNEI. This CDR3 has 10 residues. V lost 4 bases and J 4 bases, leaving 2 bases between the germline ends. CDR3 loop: CASSGYEQYF. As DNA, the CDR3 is TGTGCCAGCAGTGGTTACGAGCAGTACTTC.

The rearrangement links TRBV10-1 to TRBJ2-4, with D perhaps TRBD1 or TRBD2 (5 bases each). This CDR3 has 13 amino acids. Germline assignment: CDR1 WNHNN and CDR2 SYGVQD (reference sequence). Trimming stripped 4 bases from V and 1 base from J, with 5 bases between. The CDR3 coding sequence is TGCGCCAGCAGTGGGGGGGCCAAAAACATTCAGTACTTC. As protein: CASSGGAKNIQYF.

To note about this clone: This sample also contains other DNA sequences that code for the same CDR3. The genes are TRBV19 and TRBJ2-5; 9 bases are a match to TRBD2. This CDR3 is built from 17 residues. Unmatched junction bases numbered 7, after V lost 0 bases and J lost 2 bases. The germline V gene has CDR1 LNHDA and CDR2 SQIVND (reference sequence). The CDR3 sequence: CASSIDLAGPRQETQYF. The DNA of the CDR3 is TGTGCCAGTAGTATAGACCTAGCGGGACCGCGGCAAGAGACCCAGTACTTC.

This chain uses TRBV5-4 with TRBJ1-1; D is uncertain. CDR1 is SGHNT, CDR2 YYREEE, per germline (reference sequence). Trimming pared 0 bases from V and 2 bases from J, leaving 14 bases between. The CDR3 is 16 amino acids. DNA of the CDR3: TGTGCCAGCAGCTTGGGTGTCTTGGGAGAAAACACTGAAGCTTTCTTT. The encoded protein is CASSLGVLGENTEAFF.

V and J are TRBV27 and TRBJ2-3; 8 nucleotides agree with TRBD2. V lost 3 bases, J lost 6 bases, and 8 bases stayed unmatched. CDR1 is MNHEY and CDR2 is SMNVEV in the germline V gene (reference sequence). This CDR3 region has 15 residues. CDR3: CASSLVAGRLDTQYF. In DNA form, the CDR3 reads TGTGCCAGCAGTTTGGTAGCGGGACGCCTCGATACGCAGTATTTT.

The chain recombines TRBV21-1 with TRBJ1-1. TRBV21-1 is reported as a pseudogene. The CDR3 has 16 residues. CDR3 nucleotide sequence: TGTGCCAGCAGCACGAGGCCGGGACTCTCAAACACTGAAGCTTTCTTT. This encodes CASSTRPGLSNTEAFF.

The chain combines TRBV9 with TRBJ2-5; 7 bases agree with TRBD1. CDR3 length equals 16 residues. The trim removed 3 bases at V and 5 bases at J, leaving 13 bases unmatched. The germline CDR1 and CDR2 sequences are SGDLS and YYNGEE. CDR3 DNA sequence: TGTGCCAGCAGCGCAGGGGGTAAGGGGGTCAGGGAGACCCAGTACTTC. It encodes CASSAGGKGVRETQYF.

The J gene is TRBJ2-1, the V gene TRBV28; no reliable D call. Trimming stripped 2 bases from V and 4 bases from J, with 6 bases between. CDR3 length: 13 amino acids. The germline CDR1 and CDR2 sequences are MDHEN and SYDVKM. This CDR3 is CASSLNTYNEQFF. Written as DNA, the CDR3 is TGTGCCAGCAGTTTAAACACATACAATGAGCAGTTCTTC.

CDR3 loop: CASQEGSGGPYEQYF. The CDR3 DNA is TGCGCCAGCCAGGAGGGGTCAGGGGGGCCCTACGAGCAGTACTTC. The chain recombines TRBV5-1 with TRBJ2-7; a weak D match, TRBD1 (7 bases). Trimming left V 7 bases short and J 2 bases short, with 19 bases between. Germline CDR1 and CDR2: SGHRS and YFSETQ. The length of the CDR3 is 15 residues.

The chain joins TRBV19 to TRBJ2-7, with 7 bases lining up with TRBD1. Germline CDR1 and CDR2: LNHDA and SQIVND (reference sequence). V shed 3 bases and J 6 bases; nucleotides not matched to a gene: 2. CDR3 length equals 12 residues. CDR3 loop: CASSIGDSEQYF. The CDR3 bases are TGTGCCAGTAGTATCGGGGACAGCGAGCAGTACTTC.

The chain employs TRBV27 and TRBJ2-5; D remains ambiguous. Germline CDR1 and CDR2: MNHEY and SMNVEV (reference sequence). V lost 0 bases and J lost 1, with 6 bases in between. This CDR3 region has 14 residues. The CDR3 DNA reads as TGTGCCAGCAGTTTATCCGCCGCCCAAGAGACCCAGTACTTC. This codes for CASSLSAAQETQYF.

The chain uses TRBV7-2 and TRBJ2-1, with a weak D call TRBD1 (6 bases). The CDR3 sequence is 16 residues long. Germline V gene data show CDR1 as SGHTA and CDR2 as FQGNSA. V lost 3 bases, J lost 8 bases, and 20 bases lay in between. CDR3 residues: CASSFRGSINTDEQFF. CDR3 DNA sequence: TGTGCCAGCAGCTTTAGGGGGAGCATAAACACGGATGAGCAGTTCTTC.

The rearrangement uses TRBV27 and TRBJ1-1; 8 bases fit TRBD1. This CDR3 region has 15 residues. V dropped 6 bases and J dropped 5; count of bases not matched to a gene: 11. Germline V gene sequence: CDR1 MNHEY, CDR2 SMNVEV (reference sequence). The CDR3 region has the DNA TGTGCCAGCAGGCCCCGAGGACAGGGACGGACTGAAGCTTTCTTT. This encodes CASRPRGQGRTEAFF.

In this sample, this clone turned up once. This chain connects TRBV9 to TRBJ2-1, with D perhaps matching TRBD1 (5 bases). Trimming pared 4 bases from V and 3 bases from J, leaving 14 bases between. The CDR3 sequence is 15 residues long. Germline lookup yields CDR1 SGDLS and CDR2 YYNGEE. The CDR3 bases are TGTGCCAGCAGCCCTTTCCAGGGCAGCTACAATGAGCAGTTCTTC. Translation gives CASSPFQGSYNEQFF. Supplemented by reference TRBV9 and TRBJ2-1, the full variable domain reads DSGVTQTPKHLITATGQRVTLRCSPRSGDLSVYWYQQSLDQGLQFLIQYYNGEERAKGNILERFSAQQFPDLHSELNLSSLELGDSALYFCASSPFQGSYNEQFFGPGTRLTVL.

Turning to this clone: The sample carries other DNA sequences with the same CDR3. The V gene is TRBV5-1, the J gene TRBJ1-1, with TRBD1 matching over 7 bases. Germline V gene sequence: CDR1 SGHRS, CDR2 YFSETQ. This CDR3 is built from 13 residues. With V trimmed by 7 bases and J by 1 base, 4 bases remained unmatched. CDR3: CASGQDKNTEAFF. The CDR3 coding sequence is TGCGCCAGCGGACAGGATAAGAACACTGAAGCTTTCTTT.

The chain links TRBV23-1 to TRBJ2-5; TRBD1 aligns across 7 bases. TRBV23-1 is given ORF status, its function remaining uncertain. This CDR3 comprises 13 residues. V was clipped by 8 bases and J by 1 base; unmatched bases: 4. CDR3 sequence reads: CASCRQGQETQYF. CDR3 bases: TGCGCCAGCTGTCGACAGGGCCAAGAGACCCAGTACTTC.

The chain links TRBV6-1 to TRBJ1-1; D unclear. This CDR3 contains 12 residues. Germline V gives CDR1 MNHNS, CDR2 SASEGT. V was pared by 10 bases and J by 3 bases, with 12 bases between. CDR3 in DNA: TGTGCCATCCGACCCACCCACACTGAAGCTTTCTTT. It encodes CAIRPTHTEAFF.